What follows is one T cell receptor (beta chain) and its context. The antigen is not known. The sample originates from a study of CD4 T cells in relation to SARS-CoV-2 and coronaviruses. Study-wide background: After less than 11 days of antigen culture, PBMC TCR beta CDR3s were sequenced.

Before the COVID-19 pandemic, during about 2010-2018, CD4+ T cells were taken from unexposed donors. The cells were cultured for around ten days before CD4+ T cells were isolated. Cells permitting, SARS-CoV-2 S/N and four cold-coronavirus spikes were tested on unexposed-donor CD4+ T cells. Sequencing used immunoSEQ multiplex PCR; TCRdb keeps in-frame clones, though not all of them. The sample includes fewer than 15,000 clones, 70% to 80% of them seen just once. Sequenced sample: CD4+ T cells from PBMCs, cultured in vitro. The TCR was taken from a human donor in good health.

In nucleotides, the CDR3 is TGTGCCAGCAGTTTGAGTTCATTAGCAGGGGGGAACTATGGCTACACCTTC. Amino acids: CASSLSSLAGGNYGYTF. V is TRBV28 and J is TRBJ1-2; 7 nucleotides line up with TRBD1. This CDR3 spans 17 amino acids. Germline-derived CDR1 and CDR2 are MDHEN and SYDVKM. V shed 3 bases and J 2 bases; nucleotides not matched to a gene: 12.